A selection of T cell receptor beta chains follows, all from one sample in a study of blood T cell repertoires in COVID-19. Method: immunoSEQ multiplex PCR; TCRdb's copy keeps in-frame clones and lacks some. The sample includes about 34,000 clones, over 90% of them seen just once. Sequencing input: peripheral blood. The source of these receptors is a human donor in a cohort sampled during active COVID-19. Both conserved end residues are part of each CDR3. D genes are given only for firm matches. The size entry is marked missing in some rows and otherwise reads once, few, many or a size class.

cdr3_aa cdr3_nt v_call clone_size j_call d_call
CASSGTGGYGYTF TGTGCCAGCAGCGGCACCGGGGGCTATGGCTACACCTTC TRBV9 NA TRBJ1-2 NA
CAWSSRARNEQYF TGTGCCTGGAGTTCCAGGGCAAGAAACGAGCAGTACTTC TRBV30 NA TRBJ2-7 NA
CSGMGADEKLFF TGCAGCGGGATGGGGGCAGATGAAAAACTGTTTTTT TRBV29-1 NA TRBJ1-4 NA
CASSRDQTAPFNSPLHF TGTGCCAGCAGCCGAGATCAGACAGCTCCATTTAATTCACCCCTCCACTTT TRBV3-1/TRBV3-2 NA TRBJ1-6 NA
CASSRNGHDTGELFF TGTGCCAGCTCAAGAAACGGACATGACACCGGGGAGCTGTTTTTT TRBV18 NA TRBJ2-2 NA
CASSQGVVGADTQYF TGTGCCAGCAGCCAGGGGGTAGTCGGGGCAGATACGCAGTATTTT TRBV11-2 NA TRBJ2-3 TRBD1
CASSFGQSIAKNIQYF TGTGCCAGCAGTTTCGGACAGAGTATAGCCAAAAACATTCAGTACTTC TRBV28 NA TRBJ2-4 NA
CAWSVEGRVNTEAFF TGTGCCTGGAGTGTGGAAGGCAGGGTGAACACTGAAGCTTTCTTT TRBV30 NA TRBJ1-1 NA
CASSPRDRLNTEAFF TGTGCCAGCAGCCCCCGGGACAGGCTGAACACTGAAGCTTTCTTT TRBV7-9 NA TRBJ1-1 TRBD1
CASGLVLHSGQVRTDTQYF TGTGCTAGTGGTTTGGTGTTGCACTCAGGACAGGTCCGGACAGATACGCAGTATTTT TRBV12-5 NA TRBJ2-3 TRBD1
CASSLGAGGGPGDTQYF TGCGCCAGCAGCTTGGGGGCGGGAGGAGGGCCCGGAGATACGCAGTATTTT TRBV5-1 once TRBJ2-3 TRBD2
CASNPLSGRFEQYF TGTGCCAGCAACCCTCTTAGCGGGAGGTTTGAGCAGTACTTC TRBV5-8 NA TRBJ2-7 TRBD2
CASSFRSGGTYNEQFF TGTGCCAGCAGTTTCCGAAGCGGGGGGACATACAATGAGCAGTTCTTC TRBV27 NA TRBJ2-1 TRBD2
CAISEWTGVDTQYF TGTGCCATCAGTGAGTGGACAGGGGTAGATACGCAGTATTTT TRBV10-3 NA TRBJ2-3 TRBD1
CASSIGLAGKETQYF TGTGCCAGCAGCATTGGACTAGCGGGGAAAGAGACCCAGTACTTC TRBV7-9 NA TRBJ2-5 TRBD2
CASSLEAGRFNEQFF TGTGCCAGCAGCTTGGAGGCGGGACGTTTCAATGAGCAGTTCTTC TRBV5-4 NA TRBJ2-1 NA
CASSQEDRAESGANVLTF TGTGCCAGCAGCCAAGAAGACAGGGCGGAATCTGGGGCCAACGTCCTGACTTTC TRBV4-2 NA TRBJ2-6 TRBD1
CASGASGANTGELFF TGTGCCTCCGGGGCTAGCGGGGCGAACACCGGGGAGCTGTTTTTT TRBV6-5 NA TRBJ2-2 TRBD2
CARRPRDRGRREQYF TGTGCCAGAAGACCTCGGGACAGGGGCCGGAGAGAGCAGTACTTC TRBV6-4 few TRBJ2-7 TRBD1
CAGLYQETQYF TGCGCCGGCTTGTACCAAGAGACCCAGTACTTC TRBV10-1 NA TRBJ2-5 NA
CASSVESLDHTEAFF TGTGCCAGCAGCGTAGAAAGTCTAGATCACACTGAAGCTTTCTTT TRBV9 NA TRBJ1-1 NA
CASSRGQGGSPLHF TGTGCCAGCAGTCGGGGACAGGGCGGTTCACCCCTCCACTTT TRBV27 NA TRBJ1-6 TRBD1
CASSFAEERRF TGTGCCAGCAGCTTCGCAGAAGAGCGAAGGTTC TRBV5-4 NA TRBJ2-7 NA
CASRQGAGELFF TGTGCCAGCAGACAGGGGGCTGGGGAGCTGTTTTTT TRBV28 NA TRBJ2-2 TRBD1
CASSPSGASTDTQYF TGCGCCAGCAGCCCTAGCGGGGCTAGCACAGATACGCAGTATTTT TRBV4-1 NA TRBJ2-3 TRBD2
CASSLVRTDNEQFF TGCGCCAGCAGCTTGGTACGGACTGACAATGAGCAGTTCTTC TRBV5-1 NA TRBJ2-1 NA
CASTHIGEGGYYEQYF TGTGCCAGCACCCACATTGGTGAGGGGGGGTACTACGAGCAGTACTTC TRBV2 NA TRBJ2-7 NA
CASSPNTGASYGYTF TGTGCCAGCTCACCAAACACAGGGGCCTCCTATGGCTACACCTTC TRBV18 NA TRBJ1-2 TRBD1
CASSGSGRATSNEKLFF TGTGCCAGCAGTGGGTCAGGTCGAGCAACCTCAAATGAAAAACTGTTTTTT TRBV6-1 NA TRBJ1-4 NA
CASSLSSGTGTYEQYF TGTGCCAGCAGTTTGAGCTCCGGGACTGGCACCTACGAGCAGTACTTC TRBV28 NA TRBJ2-7 NA
CASSASRAGNTEAFF TGTGCCAGTAGTGCCTCACGAGCCGGGAACACTGAAGCTTTCTTT TRBV19 NA TRBJ1-1 NA
CASTTTASGMRNSYEQYF TGTGCCAGCACCACGACGGCTAGCGGGATGAGAAACTCCTACGAGCAGTACTTC TRBV11-2 NA TRBJ2-7 TRBD2
CASRVRGGSPDTQYF TGCGCCAGCAGGGTGAGAGGGGGCAGCCCAGATACGCAGTATTTT TRBV5-1 once TRBJ2-3 TRBD1
CASRPRQGLNYGYTF TGTGCCAGCAGACCGAGACAGGGGCTTAACTATGGCTACACCTTC TRBV27 once TRBJ1-2 TRBD1
CASSMQGFGTEAFF TGTGCCAGTAGTATGCAGGGGTTCGGCACTGAAGCTTTCTTT TRBV19 NA TRBJ1-1 NA
CASSQAVSGGLNEQYF TGTGCCAGCAGCCAAGCGGTTAGCGGGGGGCTAAACGAGCAGTACTTC TRBV3-1/TRBV3-2 NA TRBJ2-7 TRBD2
CASSEGQTYEQYF TGCGCCAGCAGTGAGGGACAGACCTACGAGCAGTACTTC TRBV10-1 NA TRBJ2-7 NA
CASSPVLAGVNTGELFF TGCGCCAGCAGCCCCGTGTTAGCGGGAGTGAACACCGGGGAGCTGTTTTTT TRBV5-1 NA TRBJ2-2 TRBD2
CASSVGVRGLQETQYF TGTGCCAGCAGCGTAGGGGTCAGGGGCTTGCAAGAGACCCAGTACTTC TRBV9 NA TRBJ2-5 NA
CASNPGGPGELFF TGCGCCAGCAACCCAGGGGGCCCCGGGGAGCTGTTTTTT TRBV5-1 NA TRBJ2-2 TRBD1
CASSQAGGGGYTF TGTGCCAGCAGCCAAGCAGGGGGCGGGGGCTACACCTTC TRBV3-1/TRBV3-2 NA TRBJ1-2 TRBD1
CASSLRGSNQPQHF TGTGCCAGCAGCTTAAGGGGTTCCAATCAGCCCCAGCATTTT TRBV13 NA TRBJ1-5 NA
CASSYVRGDLRSHTQYF TGTGCCAGCAGTTACGTCCGGGGGGACTTACGGTCTCATACGCAGTATTTT TRBV28 NA TRBJ2-3 TRBD2
CASIPREGLAGSYNEQFF TGTGCCAGCATCCCCCGGGAGGGACTAGCGGGCTCCTACAATGAGCAGTTCTTC TRBV6-2/TRBV6-3 NA TRBJ2-1 TRBD2
CSARQAPEAFF TGCAGTGCTAGGCAGGCGCCTGAAGCTTTCTTT TRBV20-1 NA TRBJ1-1 NA
CASSRPLNLAGVETQYF TGTGCCAGCAGCCGGCCCCTTAACTTAGCGGGAGTGGAGACCCAGTACTTC TRBV3-1/TRBV3-2 NA TRBJ2-5 TRBD2